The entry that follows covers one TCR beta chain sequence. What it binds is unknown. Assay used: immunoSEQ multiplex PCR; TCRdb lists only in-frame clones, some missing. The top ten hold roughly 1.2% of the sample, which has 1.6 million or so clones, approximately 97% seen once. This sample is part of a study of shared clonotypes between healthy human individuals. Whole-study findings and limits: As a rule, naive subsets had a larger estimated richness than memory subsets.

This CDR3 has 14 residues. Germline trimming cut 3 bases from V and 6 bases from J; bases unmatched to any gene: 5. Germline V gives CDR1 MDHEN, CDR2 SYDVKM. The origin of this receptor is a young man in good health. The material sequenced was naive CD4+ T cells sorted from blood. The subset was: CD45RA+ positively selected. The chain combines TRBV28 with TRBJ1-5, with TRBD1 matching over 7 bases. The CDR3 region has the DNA TGTGCCAGCAGTTTCCAGGGGGGATTTCAGCCCCAGCATTTT. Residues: CASSFQGGFQPQHF.